Listed here is a single T cell receptor (beta chain). Produced via immunoSEQ multiplex PCR; TCRdb's table is partial and in-frame only. The sample includes over 60,000 clones, 80% to 90% of them seen just once. The sample originates from a study of blood T cell repertoires in COVID-19. Study-level information: Spain, Italy and the United States supplied samples that represented acute and convalescent COVID-19. From T cells, B-cell-depleted T cells, or PBMCs came the material, which was cDNA or gDNA.

This CDR3 comprises 13 residues. Germline V gives CDR1 LGHNA, CDR2 YNFKEQ. V was trimmed by 4 bases and J by 6 bases, leaving 12 bases between them. This sequence originates from a man between 70 and 80 years old with active or convalescent COVID-19. The sample was peripheral blood. The chain combines TRBV4-2 with TRBJ1-1; D call uncertain. The DNA for the CDR3 is TGTGCCAGCAGCCCTGGGAGGTGGGCTGAAGCTTTCTTT. Amino acid sequence: CASSPGRWAEAFF.